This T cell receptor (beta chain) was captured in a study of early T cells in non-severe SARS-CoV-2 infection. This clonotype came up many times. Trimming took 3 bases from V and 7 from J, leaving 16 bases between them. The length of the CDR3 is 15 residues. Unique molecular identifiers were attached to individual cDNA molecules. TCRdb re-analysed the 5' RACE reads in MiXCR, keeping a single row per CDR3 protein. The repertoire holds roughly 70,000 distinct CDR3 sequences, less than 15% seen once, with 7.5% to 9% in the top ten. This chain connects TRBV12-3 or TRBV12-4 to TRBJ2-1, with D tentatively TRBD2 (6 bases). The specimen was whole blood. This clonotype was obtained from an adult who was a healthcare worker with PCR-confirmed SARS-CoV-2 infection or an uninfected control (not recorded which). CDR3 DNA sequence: TGTGCCAGCAGTTTTGCATCGAGCGGGTTGAATGAGCAGTTCTTC. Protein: CASSFASSGLNEQFF.